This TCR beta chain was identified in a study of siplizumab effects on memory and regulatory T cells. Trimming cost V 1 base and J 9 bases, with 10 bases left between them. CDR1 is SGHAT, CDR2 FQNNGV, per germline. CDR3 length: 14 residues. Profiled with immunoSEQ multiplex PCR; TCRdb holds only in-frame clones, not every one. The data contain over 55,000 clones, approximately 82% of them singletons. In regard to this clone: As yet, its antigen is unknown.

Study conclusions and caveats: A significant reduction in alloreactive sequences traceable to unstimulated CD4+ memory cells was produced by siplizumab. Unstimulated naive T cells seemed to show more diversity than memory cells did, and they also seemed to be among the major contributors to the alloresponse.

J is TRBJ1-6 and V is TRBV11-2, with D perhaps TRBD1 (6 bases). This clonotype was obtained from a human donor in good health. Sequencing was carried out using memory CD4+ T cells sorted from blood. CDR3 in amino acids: CASSLADRSSPLHF. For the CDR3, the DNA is TGTGCCAGCAGCTTAGCCGACAGGTCTTCACCCCTCCACTTT.